Listed below are T cell receptor beta chains from one sample, sequenced in a study of cytomegalovirus exposure and HLA in healthy donors. Some clones are missing from TCRdb's copy, which holds only in-frame ones; the method was immunoSEQ multiplex PCR. The data contain tens of thousands of clones, over 70% of them singletons. The sequenced material came from PBMCs. The receptors shown here come from a girl aged 2 to 9 in good health and CMV-seropositive. The CDR3 runs from the conserved cysteine through the conserved F or W. D genes are given only for firm matches. Where a row states a size, it is once, few, many or the class of an expanded clone; other rows omit it.

D gene: TRBD1; clone size: .; J gene: TRBJ2-7; V gene: TRBV10-3; CDR3 protein: CAISEYTTGQGSYEQYF; CDR3 DNA: TGTGCCATCAGTGAATACACAACGGGACAGGGGTCCTACGAGCAGTACTTC
D gene: .; clone size: .; J gene: TRBJ2-2; V gene: TRBV6-5; CDR3 protein: CAGRGNTGELFF; CDR3 DNA: TGTGCGGGCAGGGGTAACACCGGGGAGCTGTTTTTT
D gene: TRBD1; clone size: .; J gene: TRBJ2-5; V gene: TRBV10-3; CDR3 protein: CAISRDRGETQYF; CDR3 DNA: TGTGCCATCAGTAGGGACAGGGGCGAGACCCAGTACTTC
D gene: .; clone size: .; J gene: TRBJ1-4; V gene: TRBV19; CDR3 protein: CASRTSTGSNEKLFF; CDR3 DNA: TGTGCCAGTAGGACTTCGACAGGCTCTAATGAAAAACTGTTTTTT
D gene: .; clone size: .; J gene: TRBJ1-4; V gene: TRBV4-1; CDR3 protein: CASSQGRREKLFF; CDR3 DNA: TGCGCCAGCAGCCAAGGCCGGAGGGAAAAACTGTTTTTT
D gene: TRBD2; clone size: .; J gene: TRBJ2-3; V gene: TRBV30; CDR3 protein: CAWTGGGRADTQYF; CDR3 DNA: TGTGCCTGGACTGGGGGGGGGAGAGCAGATACGCAGTATTTT
D gene: TRBD2; clone size: .; J gene: TRBJ2-7; V gene: TRBV30; CDR3 protein: CAWTSGSYEQYF; CDR3 DNA: TGTGCCTGGACTAGCGGGAGCTACGAGCAGTACTTC
D gene: .; clone size: once; J gene: TRBJ2-3; V gene: TRBV5-4; CDR3 protein: CASSLAASASTDTQYF; CDR3 DNA: TGTGCCAGCAGCTTGGCCGCTAGCGCCAGCACAGATACGCAGTATTTT
D gene: .; clone size: .; J gene: TRBJ1-2; V gene: TRBV19; CDR3 protein: CASRAGRGYGYTF; CDR3 DNA: TGTGCCAGTAGGGCAGGGAGGGGCTATGGCTACACCTTC
D gene: TRBD1; clone size: few; J gene: TRBJ2-6; V gene: TRBV4-1; CDR3 protein: CASSHDRGLLSGANVLTF; CDR3 DNA: TGCGCCAGCAGCCATGACAGGGGGCTCTTGTCTGGGGCCAACGTCCTGACTTTC
D gene: .; clone size: .; J gene: TRBJ2-7; V gene: TRBV6-5; CDR3 protein: CASSYSSLVVGEQYF; CDR3 DNA: TGTGCCAGCAGTTACTCGAGTCTAGTTGTCGGCGAGCAGTACTTC
D gene: .; clone size: once; J gene: TRBJ2-7; V gene: TRBV19; CDR3 protein: CAAGQSSYEQYF; CDR3 DNA: TGTGCGGCCGGACAGAGCTCCTACGAGCAGTACTTC
D gene: .; clone size: .; J gene: TRBJ1-5; V gene: TRBV28; CDR3 protein: CASNTLGLQQPQHF; CDR3 DNA: TGTGCCAGCAACACTCTAGGTTTGCAGCAGCCCCAGCATTTT
D gene: TRBD1; clone size: .; J gene: TRBJ2-1; V gene: TRBV6-5; CDR3 protein: CASRLRPQGEQEQFF; CDR3 DNA: TGTGCCAGCAGGCTCCGTCCACAGGGGGAGCAGGAGCAGTTCTTC
D gene: TRBD1; clone size: .; J gene: TRBJ2-7; V gene: TRBV6-5; CDR3 protein: CASSYSGTGASYEQYF; CDR3 DNA: TGTGCCAGCAGTTACTCCGGGACAGGGGCCTCCTACGAGCAGTACTTC
D gene: .; clone size: .; J gene: TRBJ1-2; V gene: TRBV6-5; CDR3 protein: CASSYGREGGYTF; CDR3 DNA: TGTGCCAGCAGTTACGGCAGGGAGGGTGGCTACACCTTC
D gene: TRBD2; clone size: .; J gene: TRBJ2-7; V gene: TRBV28; CDR3 protein: CASSLDRGVTGEQYF; CDR3 DNA: TGTGCCAGCAGTTTAGACCGGGGGGTTACTGGGGAGCAGTACTTC
D gene: TRBD2; clone size: .; J gene: TRBJ2-5; V gene: TRBV6-1; CDR3 protein: CASRKWREPGETQYF; CDR3 DNA: TGTGCCAGCAGGAAATGGCGGGAGCCCGGGGAGACCCAGTACTTC
D gene: TRBD2; clone size: .; J gene: TRBJ2-7; V gene: TRBV5-4; CDR3 protein: CASSREGLRYEQYF; CDR3 DNA: TGTGCCAGCAGCCGGGAGGGACTCCGCTACGAGCAGTACTTC
D gene: .; clone size: .; J gene: TRBJ1-2; V gene: TRBV30; CDR3 protein: CAWSVQSYGYTF; CDR3 DNA: TGTGCCTGGAGTGTACAGAGCTATGGCTACACCTTC
D gene: TRBD2; clone size: .; J gene: TRBJ2-1; V gene: TRBV6-5; CDR3 protein: CASSYSSGNIEFEQFF; CDR3 DNA: TGTGCCAGCAGTTACTCAAGCGGGAACATAGAATTTGAGCAGTTCTTC
D gene: .; clone size: few; J gene: TRBJ1-5; V gene: TRBV28; CDR3 protein: CASEPGFSNQPQHF; CDR3 DNA: TGTGCCAGCGAACCAGGGTTTAGCAATCAGCCCCAGCATTTT
D gene: TRBD2; clone size: .; J gene: TRBJ2-7; V gene: TRBV7-2; CDR3 protein: CASSPQEAGDNYEQYF; CDR3 DNA: TGTGCCAGCAGCCCCCAGGAAGCGGGAGATAACTACGAGCAGTACTTC
D gene: .; clone size: few; J gene: TRBJ1-3; V gene: TRBV13; CDR3 protein: CASREGSSGNTIYF; CDR3 DNA: TGTGCCAGCAGGGAGGGAAGCTCTGGAAACACCATATATTTT
D gene: .; clone size: .; J gene: TRBJ2-3; V gene: TRBV16; CDR3 protein: CASSHILQGSTDTQYF; CDR3 DNA: TGTGCCAGCAGCCACATCTTGCAGGGGAGCACAGATACGCAGTATTTT
D gene: .; clone size: once; J gene: TRBJ1-2; V gene: TRBV28; CDR3 protein: CATDQAFYGYTF; CDR3 DNA: TGTGCGACAGACCAGGCTTTCTATGGCTACACCTTC
D gene: TRBD1; clone size: .; J gene: TRBJ2-2; V gene: TRBV6-6; CDR3 protein: CASNKQGAGGELFF; CDR3 DNA: TGTGCCAGCAATAAACAGGGGGCGGGCGGGGAGCTGTTTTTT
D gene: .; clone size: .; J gene: TRBJ2-1; V gene: TRBV7-6; CDR3 protein: CASSFRQEGYNEQFF; CDR3 DNA: TGTGCCAGCAGCTTTCGACAGGAAGGGTACAATGAGCAGTTCTTC
D gene: .; clone size: .; J gene: TRBJ1-2; V gene: TRBV7-2; CDR3 protein: CASSLESQGYGYTF; CDR3 DNA: TGTGCCAGCAGCTTAGAATCACAGGGCTATGGCTACACCTTC
D gene: TRBD1; clone size: .; J gene: TRBJ1-2; V gene: TRBV6-1; CDR3 protein: CASKFGTAYGYTF; CDR3 DNA: TGTGCCAGCAAGTTTGGGACAGCTTATGGCTACACCTTC
D gene: .; clone size: .; J gene: TRBJ1-2; V gene: TRBV28; CDR3 protein: CASSTTAYGYTF; CDR3 DNA: TGTGCCAGCAGTACAACAGCCTATGGCTACACCTTC
D gene: .; clone size: .; J gene: TRBJ1-2; V gene: TRBV4-3; CDR3 protein: CASSQDGSWGGGYTF; CDR3 DNA: TGCGCCAGCAGCCAAGATGGATCCTGGGGGGGTGGCTACACCTTC
D gene: .; clone size: few; J gene: TRBJ1-4; V gene: TRBV6-1; CDR3 protein: CASSEQATNEKLFF; CDR3 DNA: TGTGCCAGCAGCGAACAGGCAACTAATGAAAAACTGTTTTTT
D gene: TRBD1; clone size: .; J gene: TRBJ1-1; V gene: TRBV30; CDR3 protein: CAWLRGIGTEAFF; CDR3 DNA: TGTGCCTGGCTCAGGGGGATCGGCACTGAAGCTTTCTTT
D gene: TRBD2; clone size: .; J gene: TRBJ2-1; V gene: TRBV27; CDR3 protein: CASSFITSGRYNEQFF; CDR3 DNA: TGTGCCAGCAGCTTTATCACTAGCGGGAGATACAATGAGCAGTTCTTC
D gene: TRBD2; clone size: .; J gene: TRBJ2-2; V gene: TRBV9; CDR3 protein: CASSVEPSGITHRELFF; CDR3 DNA: TGTGCCAGCAGCGTAGAACCTAGCGGGATCACCCACCGGGAGCTGTTTTTT
D gene: .; clone size: .; J gene: TRBJ2-5; V gene: TRBV28; CDR3 protein: CASSLRYSETQYF; CDR3 DNA: TGTGCCAGCAGCCTTAGATATTCGGAGACCCAGTACTTC
D gene: .; clone size: .; J gene: TRBJ1-1; V gene: TRBV6-1; CDR3 protein: CASSGHSEAFF; CDR3 DNA: TGTGCCAGCAGTGGTCACAGTGAAGCTTTCTTT
D gene: .; clone size: .; J gene: TRBJ1-4; V gene: TRBV25-1; CDR3 protein: CASSAPPGPTNEKLFF; CDR3 DNA: TGTGCCAGCAGTGCGCCCCCAGGGCCAACTAATGAAAAACTGTTTTTT
D gene: .; clone size: .; J gene: TRBJ2-2; V gene: TRBV11-2; CDR3 protein: CASSLVPGANTGELFF; CDR3 DNA: TGTGCCAGCAGCTTAGTGCCGGGGGCGAACACCGGGGAGCTGTTTTTT
D gene: .; clone size: once; J gene: TRBJ1-5; V gene: TRBV19; CDR3 protein: CASSRQWIQGRDSNQPQHF; CDR3 DNA: TGTGCCAGTAGCAGGCAATGGATCCAGGGGAGGGATAGCAATCAGCCCCAGCATTTT
D gene: .; clone size: .; J gene: TRBJ2-2; V gene: TRBV27; CDR3 protein: CALRGNTGELFF; CDR3 DNA: TGTGCCCTGCGGGGTAACACCGGGGAGCTGTTTTTT
D gene: TRBD2; clone size: .; J gene: TRBJ2-1; V gene: TRBV28; CDR3 protein: CASSRSLGGNEQFF; CDR3 DNA: TGTGCCAGCAGCCGTAGTTTGGGGGGGAATGAGCAGTTCTTC
D gene: TRBD1; clone size: .; J gene: TRBJ1-1; V gene: TRBV5-1; CDR3 protein: CASSPDRGRLNTEAFF; CDR3 DNA: TGCGCCAGCAGCCCTGATAGGGGGCGATTAAACACTGAAGCTTTCTTT
D gene: TRBD1; clone size: .; J gene: TRBJ1-4; V gene: TRBV19; CDR3 protein: CASSIQGANNEKLFF; CDR3 DNA: TGTGCCAGTAGTATTCAGGGGGCGAATAATGAAAAACTGTTTTTT
D gene: .; clone size: .; J gene: TRBJ1-2; V gene: TRBV30; CDR3 protein: CAWSVRGIYGYTF; CDR3 DNA: TGTGCCTGGAGTGTACGAGGGATCTATGGCTACACCTTC
D gene: .; clone size: .; J gene: TRBJ2-3; V gene: TRBV27; CDR3 protein: CASRQLTDTQYF; CDR3 DNA: TGTGCCAGCAGGCAACTCACAGATACGCAGTATTTT
D gene: TRBD2; clone size: .; J gene: TRBJ2-5; V gene: TRBV7-9; CDR3 protein: CASSFTSGIPETQYF; CDR3 DNA: TGTGCCAGCAGCTTCACTAGCGGGATCCCAGAGACCCAGTACTTC